What follows are 27 T cell receptor beta chains derived from one specimen sequenced in a study of T cell responses to AZD1222 COVID-19 vaccine (dated by TCRdb to the early 2020s). Per the publication, the time point label means: baseline before first vaccination. Library method: the immunoSEQ multiplex PCR assay. Entries here come from immuneACCESS through TCRdb and include only in-frame sequences with V and J called. Some clones fail to appear in such tables; in the studies checked, an unresolved V gene covers under half of the shortfall, and the cause of the remainder is unknown. The sample profile shows fewer than 200,000 clones; roughly nine tenths of them were found once. The leading ten clones occupy approximately 1.6% of the sample. Sequenced material: peripheral blood, taken on day 0 of AZD1222 vaccination. Receptor source: an adult in good health.

This clone was detected once. The J gene is TRBJ2-7, the V gene TRBV28; D unresolved. This CDR3 contains 13 residues. V was clipped by 8 bases and J by 6 bases, with 17 bases between them. The germline V gene encodes CDR1 MDHEN and CDR2 SYDVKM. CDR3 sequence: CASFTFGASEQYF. The DNA of the CDR3 is TGTGCCAGCTTTACGTTTGGCGCTTCCGAGCAGTACTTC.

The chain recombines TRBV4-2 with TRBJ1-1; possible D gene TRBD1, 6 bases. Trimming took off 4 bases at V and 1 base at J, with 13 bases between the two ends. The CDR3 has 15 amino acids. The germline gives CDR1 LGHNA, CDR2 YNFKEQ. CDR3 sequence: CASSPRQAGNTEAFF. In DNA form, the CDR3 reads TGTGCCAGCAGCCCTAGACAGGCGGGGAACACTGAAGCTTTCTTT.

The chain employs TRBV11-2 and TRBJ1-3; D unclear. Germline V gene data show CDR1 as SGHAT and CDR2 as FQNNGV. The CDR3 consists of 11 residues. Trimming took off 1 base at V and 5 bases at J, with 0 bases between the two ends. The CDR3 bases are TGTGCCAGCAGCTTAGGAAACACCATATATTTT. Its translation is CASSLGNTIYF. Complete variable domain (other parts from reference TRBV11-2 and TRBJ1-3): EAGVAQSPRYKIIEKRQSVAFWCNPISGHATLYWYQQILGQGPKLLIQFQNNGVVDDSQLPKDRFSAERLKGVDSTLKIQPAKLEDSAVYLCASSLGNTIYFGEGSWLTVV.

The J gene is TRBJ2-1, the V gene TRBV19, with D possibly being TRBD1 (5 bases). This CDR3 comprises 14 residues. Germline-derived CDR1 and CDR2 are LNHDA and SQIVND (reference sequence). V was clipped by 3 bases and J by 1 base, with 7 bases between them. Here the CDR3 DNA reads TGTGCCAGTAGTATCCAGGGTTCCTACAATGAGCAGTTCTTC. Amino acids: CASSIQGSYNEQFF.

The rearrangement links TRBV10-1 to TRBJ2-3, with 9 bases identical to TRBD1. The CDR3 is 17 residues long. Germline trimming cut 0 bases from V and 1 base from J; bases unmatched to any gene: 5. The germline CDR1 and CDR2 sequences are WNHNN and SYGVQD (reference sequence). CDR3 loop: CASSESGTGRGTDTQYF. The CDR3 nucleotides read TGCGCCAGCAGTGAGTCCGGGACAGGGAGGGGCACAGATACGCAGTATTTT.

The gene calls are TRBV7-2 and TRBJ2-5, with TRBD1 identical over 7 bases. After removal of 4 bases from V and 2 bases from J, the junction contained 10 bases not matched to a gene. The CDR3 consists of 16 residues. The germline V gene encodes CDR1 SGHTA and CDR2 FQGNSA. The CDR3 here is CASSSIGQDHQETQYF. CDR3 DNA sequence: TGTGCCAGCAGCTCGATTGGACAGGACCATCAAGAGACCCAGTACTTC.

The rearrangement links TRBV5-4 to TRBJ2-7; D unresolved. Trimming removed 0 bases at V and 0 bases at J, with 10 bases between. The CDR3 totals 15 residues. Germline CDR1 is SGHNT and CDR2 is YYREEE (reference sequence). CDR3 bases: TGTGCCAGCAGCTTGGGAGGCCAGAGCTCCTACGAGCAGTACTTC. Amino acids: CASSLGGQSSYEQYF.

The chain is built from TRBV7-2 and TRBJ1-5; no reliable D call. Germline CDR1 and CDR2: SGHTA and FQGNSA. Trimming took 1 base from V and 0 from J, leaving 1 base between them. CDR3 length equals 13 residues. The CDR3 coding sequence is TGTGCCAGCAGCTTAGATAGCAATCAGCCCCAGCATTTT. It translates to CASSLDSNQPQHF.

The chain carries TRBV28 and TRBJ2-7; 13 nucleotides agree with TRBD2. The germline V gene has CDR1 MDHEN and CDR2 SYDVKM. V dropped 4 bases and J dropped 1; count of bases not matched to a gene: 1. This CDR3 region has 15 residues. The CDR3 DNA reads as TGTGCCAGCAGTTCGGGACTAGCGGGGTCCTACGAGCAGTACTTC. Translating it yields CASSSGLAGSYEQYF.

The chain recombines TRBV30 with TRBJ2-7; weak D call: TRBD2 (6 bases). Germline V gives CDR1 GTSNPN, CDR2 SVGIG (reference sequence). The CDR3 runs 13 residues. Trimming left V 2 bases short and J 7 bases short, with 15 bases between. The CDR3 loop reads CAWSQRGLREQYV. In DNA form, the CDR3 reads TGTGCCTGGAGTCAACGGGGGTTAAGGGAGCAGTACGTC.

The chain joins TRBV7-8 to TRBJ2-3, with TRBD1 as a possible D gene (6 bases). Germline CDR1 is SGHVS and CDR2 is FQNEAQ. V was clipped by 5 bases and J by 1 base, with 13 bases between them. The CDR3 has 15 amino acids. CDR3 loop: CASSGQLPGTDTQYF. Written as DNA, the CDR3 is TGTGCCAGCAGCGGACAGCTCCCTGGCACAGATACGCAGTATTTT.

The rearrangement joins TRBV11-1 to TRBJ1-5; D gene uncertain. This CDR3 region has 13 residues. Germline CDR1 reads SGHAT; CDR2 reads FQDESV (reference sequence). V was pared by 10 bases and J by 6 bases, with 16 bases between. The CDR3 nucleotides are TGTGCCAACATCTGTAGGCCGACTCAGCCCCAGCATTTT. Protein sequence: CANICRPTQPQHF.

The chain is built from TRBV19 and TRBJ1-5; 9 nucleotides line up with TRBD1. The germline gives CDR1 LNHDA, CDR2 SQIVND (reference sequence). The J segment lost 4 bases and the V segment lost 6 bases, leaving 7 bases of the junction unmatched. The CDR3 has 15 residues. CDR3 coding DNA: TGTGCCAGTAGGACAACAGGGGGCTCGAATCAGCCCCAGCATTTT. The encoded protein is CASRTTGGSNQPQHF.

The chain employs TRBV6-5 and TRBJ1-1; no clear D gene. CDR3 length equals 13 residues. Per germline, CDR1 MNHEY and CDR2 SVGAGI. The V and J ends lost 5 bases and 6 bases respectively, with 13 bases between them. CDR3 in DNA: TGTGCCAGCAGTAAGAAGTGGGCCTCTGAAGCTTTCTTT. It yields the protein CASSKKWASEAFF.

This chain uses TRBV6-5 with TRBJ1-2; D is unclear. This CDR3 region has 14 residues. V shed 10 bases and J shed 6 bases, with 21 bases lying between them. Germline CDR1 reads MNHEY; CDR2 reads SVGAGI. In DNA form, the CDR3 reads TGTGCCACCCGCACCTCGGACGGGATAAATGGCTACACCTTC. Translation gives CATRTSDGINGYTF.

The chain uses TRBV24-1 and TRBJ2-2; 7 bases align to TRBD1. CDR3 length: 12 amino acids. V lost 12 bases and J lost 6; bases outside the gene matches: 6. Germline CDR1 and CDR2: KGHDR and SFDVKD. The chain's CDR3 is CASAGGSGELFF. The CDR3 region has the DNA TGTGCCTCAGCAGGGGGTTCCGGGGAGCTGTTTTTT.

The V and J genes are TRBV16 and TRBJ1-2, with D perhaps matching TRBD1 (5 bases). The CDR3 runs to 14 residues. V was cut by 4 bases and J by 1 base, with 10 bases left in between. Germline V gene data show CDR1 as KGHSY and CDR2 as FQNENV. CDR3 bases: TGTGCCAGCAGCCGTAGGGGTGGTAACTATGGCTACACCTTC. Residues: CASSRRGGNYGYTF.

V and J are TRBV11-1 and TRBJ1-5; D not resolved. Germline CDR1 SGHAT, CDR2 FQDESV (reference sequence). Trimming removed 1 base from V and 6 bases from J, with 7 bases in between. There are 13 residues in the CDR3. CDR3 protein: CASSLGVGQPQHF. The DNA for the CDR3 is TGTGCCAGCAGCTTAGGGGTAGGTCAGCCCCAGCATTTT. The full variable domain, rest sourced from reference TRBV11-1 and TRBJ1-5, is EAEVAQSPRYKITEKSQAVAFWCDPISGHATLYWYRQILGQGPELLVQFQDESVVDDSQLPKDRFSAERLKGVDSTLKIQPAELGDSAMYLCASSLGVGQPQHFGDGTRLSIL.

This chain connects TRBV28 to TRBJ2-7; TRBD2 might be the D (5 bases). Germline CDR1 and CDR2: MDHEN and SYDVKM. This CDR3 is built from 14 residues. V was shortened by 5 bases and J by 1 base, with 12 bases between the two germline ends. The CDR3 DNA reads as TGTGCCAGCAGTGCGGCGGGCAGATCCTACGAGCAGTACTTC. This gives the protein CASSAAGRSYEQYF.

The V and J genes are TRBV7-9 and TRBJ1-1, with D tentatively TRBD1 (5 bases). The CDR3 runs to 13 residues. Germline V gene lookup returns CDR1 SEHNR and CDR2 FQNEAQ (reference sequence). V lost 3 bases, J lost 1 base, and 6 bases lay in between. CDR3 nucleotides: TGTGCCAGCAGCTTTCAGGGGAACACTGAAGCTTTCTTT. This encodes CASSFQGNTEAFF.

The genes are TRBV6-5 and TRBJ2-1; no firm D call. Germline CDR1 reads MNHEY; CDR2 reads SVGAGI. The V and J ends lost 3 bases and 0 bases respectively, with 12 bases between them. The CDR3 contains 16 residues. The CDR3 protein is CASSYVLTSSYNEQFF. The CDR3 DNA reads as TGTGCCAGCAGTTATGTTTTAACGAGCTCCTACAATGAGCAGTTCTTC.

The rearrangement links TRBV24-1 to TRBJ1-2; D gene ambiguous. Germline loops: CDR1 KGHDR, CDR2 SFDVKD. The CDR3 spans 15 residues. Trimming removed 4 bases at V and 6 bases at J, with 17 bases between. CDR3 region: CATSEETSTVNGYTF. CDR3 DNA sequence: TGTGCCACCAGTGAAGAGACCTCGACTGTTAATGGCTACACCTTC.

In the case of this clone: The junction does not match germline at one end; this may be a read error. This sequence joins TRBV4-3 and TRBJ1-2; 7 bases align to TRBD1. Germline CDR1 reads LGHNA; CDR2 reads YSLEER. The length of the CDR3 is 11 residues. DNA for the CDR3: TGCGCCAGCAGCCCCGGGACAGTCCTGTTCTTC. It translates to CASSPGTVLFF.

This chain links TRBV11-2 with TRBJ2-7, with TRBD2 identical over 8 bases. This CDR3 spans 14 amino acids. Germline values: CDR1 SGHAT, CDR2 FQNNGV. V was clipped by 1 base and J by 3 bases; unmatched bases: 2. The CDR3 nucleotides read TGTGCCAGCAGCTTAGGGCTAGCGGGCTACGAGCAGTACTTC. This translates into CASSLGLAGYEQYF.

This chain links TRBV7-9 with TRBJ2-3, with unresolved D. V lost 1 base, J lost 2 bases, and 4 bases lay in between. The CDR3 spans 13 residues. Germline CDR1 SEHNR, CDR2 FQNEAQ (reference sequence). CDR3 region: CASSLGSTDTQYF. The DNA for the CDR3 is TGTGCCAGCAGCTTAGGGTCCACAGATACGCAGTATTTT.

Notes on this clone: The identical CDR3 is also encoded by other nucleotide sequences in the sample. The V and J genes are TRBV28 and TRBJ1-2; D not resolved. Germline CDR1 reads MDHEN; CDR2 reads SYDVKM. The CDR3 is 11 residues long. V was clipped by 6 bases and J by 2 bases, with 4 bases between them. The CDR3 nucleotides read TGTGCCAGCAGCCTGAACTATGGCTACACCTTC. Its protein is CASSLNYGYTF.

The chain employs TRBV4-2 and TRBJ1-6; D gene uncertain. V was clipped by 1 base and J by 9 bases, with 10 bases between them. The length of the CDR3 is 14 residues. Germline V CDR1 and CDR2: LGHNA, YNFKEQ. The CDR3 region is CASSQVGNGSPLHF. CDR3 DNA: TGTGCCAGCAGCCAAGTAGGGAATGGTTCACCCCTCCACTTT.